This entry is about one T cell receptor (beta chain). Trimming removed 4 bases at V and 0 bases at J, with 10 bases between. The CDR3 length is 14 residues. Germline CDR1 reads SGHRS; CDR2 reads YFSETQ. These data belong to a study of T cell changes during pregnancy in multiple sclerosis. The table came from immunoSEQ multiplex PCR; TCRdb's copy has only in-frame clones and leaves some out. The table has 40,000 to 65,000 clones, 85% to 95% seen once. The rearrangement uses TRBV5-1 and TRBJ1-1; possibly TRBD1 for D (5 bases). This TCR was recovered from a female donor with multiple sclerosis, enrolled in a pregnancy study. The sample in question was CD4+ T cells from peripheral blood mononuclear cells, obtained in the third trimester of pregnancy. CDR3 nucleotides: TGCGCCAGCAGCCCCGACAGAATGAACACTGAAGCTTTCTTT. This translates into CASSPDRMNTEAFF.